A selection of T cell receptor beta chains follows, all from one sample in a study of blood T cell repertoires in COVID-19. Clones were read by immunoSEQ multiplex PCR, and TCRdb kept only the in-frame ones, dropping some. The data show 150,000 to 250,000 clones, roughly four fifths seen once. Sequences were obtained from PBMCs or T cells enriched from blood (not recorded which). The receptors come from a man aged 35 to 55 who had recovered from COVID-19. CDR3s include the opening cysteine and the closing phenylalanine or tryptophan. The D gene is left open where the match is weak. For some rows the clone size is stated as once, few or many, or as a class when expanded; others skip it.

d_call | j_call | v_call | clone_size | cdr3_nt | cdr3_aa
TRBD2 | TRBJ2-5 | TRBV2 | - | TGTGCCAGCAGTCTACTAGCGGGGGTAGGAGAGACCCAGTACTTC | CASSLLAGVGETQYF
TRBD1 | TRBJ2-7 | TRBV7-6 | few | TGTGCCAGCAGCTTAAATCCGACAGGGGGGGTCGAGCAGTACTTC | CASSLNPTGGVEQYF
- | TRBJ2-3 | TRBV5-6 | few | TGTGCCAGCAGCTTGCGGGGAGCGGTTTTCACAGATACGCAGTATTTT | CASSLRGAVFTDTQYF
TRBD2 | TRBJ2-3 | TRBV3-1/TRBV3-2 | - | TGTGCCAGCAGCCAAGAGTCACTAGCGGGGAGAGATACGCAGTATTTT | CASSQESLAGRDTQYF
TRBD2 | TRBJ2-3 | TRBV4-1 | - | TGCGCCAGCAGCCAACCTTATAGCGGGGGGGCGAGGGATACGCAGTATTTT | CASSQPYSGGARDTQYF
TRBD1 | TRBJ1-5 | TRBV5-4 | once | TGTGCCAGCAGCTTGGGGGGGACAGCAAATCAGCCCCAGCATTTT | CASSLGGTANQPQHF
TRBD1 | TRBJ1-3 | TRBV5-4 | once | TGTGCCAGCAGCGCCGGGACAGAGCTCGGAGACACCATATATTTT | CASSAGTELGDTIYF
TRBD1 | TRBJ1-2 | TRBV28 | few | TGTGCCAGCAGTTTATCTGGGACAGGGGGGAGGGGCTACACCTTC | CASSLSGTGGRGYTF
- | TRBJ1-1 | TRBV2 | - | TGTGCCAGCAGTGAAGTGGTCCACTCGGAGGCTTTCTTT | CASSEVVHSEAFF
- | TRBJ1-2 | TRBV5-5 | - | TGTGCCAGCAGCTTGGAGCCGGCGGGGAACTATGGCTACACCTTC | CASSLEPAGNYGYTF
- | TRBJ2-7 | TRBV6-2/TRBV6-3 | few | TGTGCCAGCAGTTACTCGGGACTCTCCTACGAGCAGTACTTC | CASSYSGLSYEQYF
TRBD2 | TRBJ2-1 | TRBV25-1 | - | TGTGCCAGTTTTCCTCCGGGACTAGCGGGGGGAAAGCAGTTCTTC | CASFPPGLAGGKQFF
TRBD2 | TRBJ2-6 | TRBV20-1 | - | TGCAGTGCTAGTTTGGGGCCCGGCGGGGGTTCTGGGGCCAACGTCCTGACTTTC | CSASLGPGGGSGANVLTF
- | TRBJ2-5 | TRBV5-4 | - | TGTGCCAGCAGCACCCTCCCGGGCGGCAGGGCCCTCCAAGAGACCCAGTACTTC | CASSTLPGGRALQETQYF
- | TRBJ2-6 | TRBV5-1 | - | TGCGCCAGCAGCGCATCAACGACAGGTTTTGGGGCCAACGTCCTGACTTTC | CASSASTTGFGANVLTF
TRBD2 | TRBJ2-1 | TRBV5-5 | - | TGTGCCAGCATCCTATACGGGGGGGCCTTGAATGAGCAGTTCTTC | CASILYGGALNEQFF
- | TRBJ1-5 | TRBV7-8 | - | TGTGCCAGCAGCTTAGCGCGTTTAGGAGAAGCAAAGGGCAATCAGCCCCAGCATTTT | CASSLARLGEAKGNQPQHF
TRBD1 | TRBJ2-2 | TRBV18 | - | TGTGCCAGCTCACCGACAGGGAGCACCGGGGAGCTGTTTTTT | CASSPTGSTGELFF
- | TRBJ1-4 | TRBV9 | - | TGTGCCAGCAGCGTACGGACAGCCCCCAATGAAAAACTGTTTTTT | CASSVRTAPNEKLFF